The 5 T cell receptor beta chains given below trace back to one sample, sequenced in a study of CD8 T cells in ankylosing spondylitis. General study results and limits: Among TCR beta sequences, a motif of several highly homologous variants appeared characteristic of ankylosing spondylitis blood.

These TCRs are of unknown antigen specificity. TCRdb processed the 5' RACE reads anew with MiXCR; each CDR3 protein has one entry. Of a few hundred thousand distinct CDR3 sequences listed, 8% are singletons. Sequenced input: blood, either unsorted or a sorted T cell fraction (not recorded which). The receptors were gathered from a male donor with ankylosing spondylitis.

This clonotype has a count of ten or more. The V and J genes are TRBV28 and TRBJ2-2; 10 bases are shared with TRBD2. The trim removed 6 bases at V and 2 bases at J, leaving 12 bases unmatched. The V gene's germline CDR1 is MDHEN and CDR2 SYDVKM. This CDR3 region has 18 residues. The CDR3 here is CASRTPGLARTNTGELFF. CDR3 in DNA: TGTGCCAGCAGGACGCCGGGACTAGCGAGAACTAACACCGGGGAGCTGTTTTTT. Full variable domain (remainder filled in from reference TRBV28 and TRBJ2-2): DVKVTQSSRYLVKRTGEKVFLECVQDMDHENMFWYRQDPGLGLRLIYFSYDVKMKEKGDIPEGYSVSREKKERFSLILESASTNQTSMYLCASRTPGLARTNTGELFFGEGSRLTVL.

This clonotype was seen a few times. The genes are TRBV4-3 and TRBJ2-3; 7 positions match TRBD1. This CDR3 region has 15 residues. V was pared by 2 bases and J by 3 bases, with 5 bases of the junction left unmatched. CDR1 LGHNA and CDR2 YSLEER come from the germline V gene. CDR3 nucleotides: TGCGCCAGCAGCCAATTCGACAGGGTAACAGATACGCAGTATTTT. Translation gives CASSQFDRVTDTQYF.

CDR3 in amino acids: CASSERTLSQHF. The CDR3 DNA is TGTGCCAGCAGTGAAAGGACTTTAAGCCAGCATTTT. This rearrangement joins TRBV2 to TRBJ1-5; no reliable D call. This CDR3 contains 12 residues. V lost 2 bases and J lost 12, with 11 bases in between. Per germline, CDR1 SNHLY and CDR2 FYNNEI. Together with reference TRBV2 and TRBJ1-5, the CDR3 gives the full variable domain: EPEVTQTPSHQVTQMGQEVILRCVPISNHLYFYWYRQILGQKVEFLVSFYNNEISEKSEIFDDQFSVERPDGSNFTLKIRSTKLEDSAMYFCASSERTLSQHFGDGTRLSIL.

The genes are TRBV7-9 and TRBJ1-5; TRBD1 is a possible D gene (5 bases). V dropped 1 base and J dropped 5 bases, with 12 bases sitting between them. The CDR3 is 15 amino acids. Germline V lookup: CDR1 SEHNR, CDR2 FQNEAQ (reference sequence). CDR3 protein: CASSLGPGRDQPQHF. As DNA, the CDR3 is TGTGCCAGCAGCTTAGGTCCAGGGAGGGATCAGCCCCAGCATTTT.

The chain employs TRBV7-2 and TRBJ2-1; D gene ambiguous. Per germline, CDR1 SGHTA and CDR2 FQGNSA. The V and J ends lost 5 bases and 10 bases respectively, with 15 bases between them. This CDR3 is 13 amino acids long. The chain's CDR3 is CASSKSATSEQFF. As DNA, the CDR3 is TGTGCCAGCAGCAAGAGCGCTACGAGCGAGCAGTTCTTC. The full variable domain, rest sourced from reference TRBV7-2 and TRBJ2-1, is GAGVSQSPSNKVTEKGKDVELRCDPISGHTALYWYRQSLGQGLEFLIYFQGNSAPDKSGLPSDRFSAERTGGSVSTLTIQRTQQEDSAVYLCASSKSATSEQFFGPGTRLTVL.